This T cell receptor (beta chain) was recovered during a study of monozygotic twins with inflammatory bowel disease (dated 2019 in TCRdb). Regarding the research as a whole: A total of about 28 monozygotic twin pairs were included in the full study, comprising nine German pairs (four IBD-concordant, five IBD-discordant) and 19 IBD-discordant Danish pairs. The search for disease-associated traits relied mainly on comparing IBD patients with their genetically identical healthy co-twins within discordant pairs. Each individual had, on average, about 151 000 unique TCRalpha sequences and 181 000 unique TCRbeta sequences available for analysis.

Receptor libraries were prepared by 5' RACE. Preparation of each TCR library used approximately 3,700 ng of total RNA. cDNA was synthesized with SMARTScribe reverse transcriptase in eight separate reactions per sample. During cDNA synthesis, unique molecular identifiers containing a 6-nucleotide sample barcode were introduced by template switching. TCRalpha and TCRbeta cDNA was amplified by two nested PCRs of 16 and 9 cycles, with bead purification after each PCR. Before amplification, the cDNA was treated with uracil DNA-glycosylase and purified using the QIAquick PCR purification kit. The second PCR added Illumina TruSeq-compatible adapters along with sample-specific barcodes. TapeStation and Qubit were used to check library quality and concentration, and 5 to 6 ng of each library went into the pool. Sequencing of pooled libraries was carried out on an Illumina HiSeq2500 single-index Rapid Run using 2 x 100 bp reads and custom sequencing primers. The study's processing was this. MiGEC version 1.2.6 was used for UMI-based consensus assembly to correct PCR and sequencing errors. MiXCR version 2.1.1 handled V(D)J alignment, clonotype assembly and CDR3 extraction. Gene usage, clonotype sharing and MAIT/NKT TCR abundance were normalised by analysing the top 1000, 10 000 and 20 000 clonotypes per sample. After downsampling to 27 000 UMIs, diversity was calculated as the inverse Simpson index using the vegan R package. Statistical testing used paired Mann-Whitney U tests on the discordant twin pairs and applied Benjamini-Hochberg correction for multiple testing. Reprocessed by TCRdb, the reads give a single entry per CDR3 protein sequence, without DNA. Here the V and J calls rest on TCRdb's processing, not on the authors' analysis. This sample's clone table shows 95,000 to 110,000 distinct CDR3 sequences. In total, the top ten clones hold less than 2% of the sample.

A roughly 2.4 ml peripheral blood sample was drawn into PAXgene tubes per donor and stored at -80°C. Without T cell sorting, total RNA was isolated from whole blood using the PAXgene blood miRNA kit on an automated QIAcube. Peripheral blood from monozygotic twin pairs concordant or discordant for inflammatory bowel disease was subjected to deep TCRalpha and TCRbeta repertoire profiling with unique molecular barcoding. Smoking habits were recorded for all twin pairs, with individuals classified as current, former or never smokers. What the work shows at the level of the full study, not this receptor alone: Fewer clonotypes were shared with other individuals by IBD patients than by healthy twins, most markedly in patients showing signs of disease activity. Differing immunosuppressive treatments among patients may have added background noise and inter-individual variability to the repertoires. IBD patients had lower TCRbeta repertoire diversity, measured by the inverse Simpson index, than their healthy co-twins. The results gave no support for a single strong signal or clonotype linked to IBD. The analysis was unable to tell different T cell subtypes apart. Repertoire similarity did not differ between concordant and discordant twins, which could be due to limited statistical power.

The CDR3 goes from the cysteine to the phenylalanine over 13 residues. No DNA appears here. CDR1 and CDR2 (MNHEY, SMNVEV) derive from the germline V gene (reference sequence). On this clonotype: The antigen it binds to is not known.

Sequencing was performed on blood. The receptor comes from a human donor with ulcerative colitis or Crohn's disease, or a healthy co-twin of an affected twin (not recorded which). This chain joins TRBV27 to TRBJ2-7; TCRdb selects TRBD2, and the lack of DNA leaves this call unchecked. The CDR3 here reads CASRGTSAYEQYF.